The 21 T cell receptor beta chains presented below share a single source sample, sequenced in a study of Ad26.COV2.S vaccination and SARS-CoV-2 variants. Indicated treatment: about 20 received Ad26.COV2.S at low or high dose, single or two shots; 5 received placebo; per-sample allocation not given. Repertoires come from day 63 after the first vaccine or placebo injection. Assay: immunoSEQ multiplex PCR; the TCRdb copy retains only in-frame clones and omits some. The table lists 400,000 to 500,000 clones, over 75% of them singletons. The sequences come from peripheral blood, collected in a trial of Ad26.COV2.S vaccine versus placebo. These receptors all come from a person aged 18-65 years who received the Ad26.COV2.S COVID-19 vaccine or a placebo.

This chain links TRBV19 with TRBJ2-5; TRBD2 matches at 10 bases. CDR1 and CDR2 from the germline V gene are LNHDA and SQIVND (reference sequence). The J segment lost 1 base and the V segment lost 6 bases, leaving 8 bases of the junction unmatched. This CDR3 comprises 16 residues. CDR3 loop: CASSHPGLAAQETQYF. The CDR3 nucleotides read TGTGCCAGTAGCCACCCCGGACTAGCGGCCCAAGAGACCCAGTACTTC.

The count of this clone is one. The chain is built from TRBV9 and TRBJ1-3; D perhaps matches TRBD1 (5 bases). Trimming removed 4 bases from V and 0 bases from J, with 17 bases in between. This CDR3 is built from 17 residues. Germline V gene sequence: CDR1 SGDLS, CDR2 YYNGEE. The CDR3 DNA is TGTGCCAGCAGCTCCCAGCTGAGGGGCGACTCTGGAAACACCATATATTTT. This sequence encodes CASSSQLRGDSGNTIYF.

This chain joins TRBV9 and TRBJ1-4, with D unresolved. The CDR3 runs 12 residues. V was pared by 0 bases and J by 5 bases, with 2 bases between. Germline V CDR1 and CDR2: SGDLS, YYNGEE. The CDR3 is CASSVGNEKLFF. CDR3 DNA: TGTGCCAGCAGCGTAGGAAATGAAAAACTGTTTTTT.

The rearrangement joins TRBV19 to TRBJ2-2; TRBD1 matches at 11 bases. The V gene end was trimmed by 7 bases and the J gene end by 6 bases; junction bases not matched to a gene: 7. The CDR3 consists of 15 residues. In germline, CDR1 is LNHDA, CDR2 SQIVND (reference sequence). DNA for the CDR3: TGTGCCAGTACGGTGGGGGACAGGGGGGCCGGGGAGCTGTTTTTT. It codes for CASTVGDRGAGELFF.

The chain has TRBV28 and TRBJ2-7; TRBD1 is a possible D gene (6 bases). Trimming took 7 bases from V and 0 from J, leaving 13 bases between them. The germline gives CDR1 MDHEN, CDR2 SYDVKM. The CDR3 extends over 14 amino acids. DNA of the CDR3: TGTGCCAGCACTGGCGGACAGTACTCCTACGAGCAGTACTTC. Residues: CASTGGQYSYEQYF. Based on the CDR3 plus reference TRBV28 and TRBJ2-7, the full variable domain is DVKVTQSSRYLVKRTGEKVFLECVQDMDHENMFWYRQDPGLGLRLIYFSYDVKMKEKGDIPEGYSVSREKKERFSLILESASTNQTSMYLCASTGGQYSYEQYFGPGTRLTVT.

V and J are TRBV27 and TRBJ2-2; maybe TRBD2 (6 bases). The V and J ends lost 7 bases and 3 bases respectively, with 18 bases between them. CDR3 length: 16 residues. The germline V gene has CDR1 MNHEY and CDR2 SMNVEV (reference sequence). The DNA of the CDR3 is TGTGCCAGCACCCTGAGGGGCGGGGCCTACACCGGGGAGCTGTTTTTT. Encoded protein: CASTLRGGAYTGELFF.

The chain employs TRBV11-3 and TRBJ2-2, with a possible D match to TRBD1 (5 bases). From germline, CDR1 is SGHNT and CDR2 YENEEA. The CDR3 extends over 16 amino acids. V was shortened by 0 bases and J by 6 bases, with 14 bases between the two germline ends. The CDR3 nucleotides read TGTGCCAGCAGCTTAGATACCCAAAAACAGGCCGGGGAGCTGTTTTTT. Encoded protein: CASSLDTQKQAGELFF.

CDR3 sequence reads: CASSLYSGGAYEQYF. The DNA for the CDR3 is TGTGCCAGCAGTTTATACAGCGGGGGGGCCTACGAGCAGTACTTC. This chain uses TRBV28 with TRBJ2-7; 10 bases line up with TRBD2. CDR1 is MDHEN and CDR2 is SYDVKM in the germline V gene. The ends lost 1 base at V and 2 bases at J; junction bases unmatched: 2. CDR3 length: 15 amino acids.

The V call is TRBV10-1, the J call TRBJ2-2; possibly TRBD1 or TRBD2 for D (5 bases each). The CDR3 sequence is 15 residues long. CDR1 WNHNN and CDR2 SYGVQD come from the germline V gene (reference sequence). The germline V and J ends were trimmed by 6 bases and 5 bases, with 16 bases remaining between them. The CDR3 DNA sequence: TGCGCCAGCAGCAGGGACGGAGCCTTGACCGGGGAGCTGTTTTTT. This sequence encodes CASSRDGALTGELFF.

The CDR3 nucleotides read TGTGCCAGCAGCCCCGACAGGGGCCCCAAAAACATTCAGTACTTC. It is translated as CASSPDRGPKNIQYF. The V gene is TRBV5-4, the J gene TRBJ2-4; 8 bases align to TRBD1. The CDR3 totals 15 residues. Germline CDR1 SGHNT, CDR2 YYREEE (reference sequence). With 4 bases clipped from V and 2 bases from J, the junction kept 5 bases outside the gene matches.

The J gene is TRBJ1-5, the V gene TRBV28, with D unresolved. Germline V gene data show CDR1 as MDHEN and CDR2 as SYDVKM. The V end lost 5 bases, the J end lost 2 bases, and 10 bases lay between the germline ends. The CDR3 length is 14 residues. CDR3 protein: CASSQPWGNQPQHF. CDR3 in DNA: TGTGCCAGCAGTCAGCCGTGGGGCAATCAGCCCCAGCATTTT.

The V and J genes are TRBV14 and TRBJ2-5; D remains ambiguous. This CDR3 spans 12 amino acids. Trimming cost V 2 bases and J 6 bases, with 7 bases left between them. CDR1 and CDR2 (germline): SGHDN, FVKESK. This CDR3 reads CASSQSRQTQYF. DNA for the CDR3: TGTGCCAGCAGCCAAAGTCGACAGACCCAGTACTTC.

This sequence joins TRBV15 and TRBJ2-2, with D uncertain. CDR1 is LNHNV and CDR2 is YYDKDF in the germline V gene (reference sequence). Trimming removed 3 bases from V and 3 bases from J, with 11 bases in between. The CDR3 loop spans 15 amino acids. This chain's CDR3 is CATSSMLFDTGELFF. The CDR3 coding sequence is TGTGCCACCAGCAGCATGCTATTTGACACCGGGGAGCTGTTTTTT.

The chain has TRBV7-6 and TRBJ2-2, with 12 nucleotides matching TRBD2. The V segment lost 5 bases and the J segment 3 bases; nucleotides outside the gene matches: 10. In germline, CDR1 is SGHVS, CDR2 FNYEAQ. This CDR3 spans 18 amino acids. The DNA for the CDR3 is TGTGCCAGCAGCCCGGGCGCTAGCGGGGGGGCGGACACCGGGGAGCTGTTTTTT. Protein: CASSPGASGGADTGELFF.

This rearrangement joins TRBV9 to TRBJ1-6; tentative D call: TRBD1 (5 bases). V was cut by 0 bases and J by 6 bases, with 10 bases left in between. The CDR3 has 15 amino acids. Germline assignment: CDR1 SGDLS and CDR2 YYNGEE. The CDR3 loop reads CASSVGVGVNSPLHF. In DNA form, the CDR3 reads TGTGCCAGCAGCGTAGGGGTGGGGGTTAATTCACCCCTCCACTTT.

The V and J genes are TRBV5-1 and TRBJ2-1; 9 nucleotides agree with TRBD2. Germline CDR1 SGHRS, CDR2 YFSETQ. V lost 3 bases and J lost 7; bases outside the gene matches: 11. There are 16 residues in the CDR3. Written as DNA, the CDR3 is TGCGCCAGCAGCTCAAGGTTAGCGGGGGCTTTAAATGAGCAGTTCTTC. It specifies CASSSRLAGALNEQFF.

The chain is built from TRBV20-1 and TRBJ2-7; no definite D call. This CDR3 region has 11 residues. The ends were cut back, 4 bases at V and 7 bases at J, with 11 bases in the middle. From germline, CDR1 is DFQATT and CDR2 SNEGSKA (reference sequence). CDR3 amino acids: CSATQLSEQYF. Written as DNA, the CDR3 is TGCAGTGCTACCCAGCTGTCGGAGCAGTACTTC.

This clone was observed at least ten times. The rearrangement uses TRBV19 and TRBJ2-3; D is uncertain. Germline assignment: CDR1 LNHDA and CDR2 SQIVND (reference sequence). The CDR3 has 13 residues. V lost 5 bases, J lost 6 bases, and 12 bases lay in between. The CDR3 coding sequence is TGTGCCAGTAGTTTTTCGTTGTGGGATACGCAGTATTTT. Its protein product is CASSFSLWDTQYF.

The chain employs TRBV28 and TRBJ1-2; D call uncertain. V was clipped by 2 bases and J by 4 bases, with 11 bases between them. Looked up from germline, CDR1 is MDHEN and CDR2 is SYDVKM. CDR3 size: 14 residues. The CDR3 sequence: CASSLEGNFYGYTF. Written as DNA, the CDR3 is TGTGCCAGCAGTTTAGAGGGAAACTTCTATGGCTACACCTTC.

The chain has TRBV14 and TRBJ2-1; 11 bases match TRBD2. The junction had 12 bases not matched to a gene; V was cut back by 2 bases and J by 0 bases. CDR1 is SGHDN, CDR2 FVKESK, per germline. CDR3 size: 20 residues. For the CDR3, the DNA is TGTGCCAGCAGCCAACCTCCGGGACTAGCGGACAAGTTCTCCTACAATGAGCAGTTCTTC. Translating it yields CASSQPPGLADKFSYNEQFF.

This clone was seen a handful of times. The sample carries other DNA sequences with the same CDR3. This chain links TRBV28 with TRBJ2-7; D call uncertain. The CDR3 has 12 residues. The germline CDR1 and CDR2 sequences are MDHEN and SYDVKM. V dropped 3 bases and J dropped 3 bases, with 6 bases sitting between them. This chain's CDR3 is CASSFRRYEQYF. As DNA, the CDR3 is TGTGCCAGCAGTTTCCGCCGCTACGAGCAGTACTTC.